This T cell receptor (beta chain) stems from a study of blood T cell repertoires in COVID-19. Study background: Sites across the United States, Italy and Spain contributed samples from acute and convalescent COVID-19. Sample material is recorded as cDNA or gDNA derived from T cells, B-cell-depleted T cells, or PBMCs.

This CDR3 is 16 amino acids long. Unmatched junction bases numbered 13, after V lost 6 bases and J lost 7 bases. Germline CDR1 MDHEN, CDR2 SYDVKM. In the study's own analysis: It was from reference gene primer amplification that nucleated cell counts were estimated. Clones were sequenced by immunoSEQ multiplex PCR, and TCRdb holds only the in-frame ones, with some missing. Clone size and the V and J calls come from that table; the DNA yielded D and trimming. The table includes 25,000 to 30,000 clones, about 85% detected once. Sequenced sample: peripheral blood. This chain links TRBV28 with TRBJ1-5, with 9 bases identical to TRBD1. The sequence was obtained from a woman aged 55-69 years with acute or convalescent COVID-19. The CDR3 sequence is CASSRTGTGRGQPQHF. The CDR3 region has the DNA TGTGCCAGCAGCCGAACCGGGACAGGGCGGGGACAGCCCCAGCATTTT. Using reference TRBV28 and TRBJ1-5 for the parts outside the CDR3, the full variable domain is DVKVTQSSRYLVKRTGEKVFLECVQDMDHENMFWYRQDPGLGLRLIYFSYDVKMKEKGDIPEGYSVSREKKERFSLILESASTNQTSMYLCASSRTGTGRGQPQHFGDGTRLSIL.